This T cell receptor beta chain was found in a study of blood T cells in healthy people across ages. Combining a sample-barcoded 5' primer with a J-beta primer mix, a second PCR ran for about 7 to 11 cycles. TCRdb itself ran the 5' RACE reads through MiXCR, one entry per CDR3 protein. Of some 1.7 million distinct CDR3 sequences listed, about 28% are singletons. Trimming removed 2 bases from V and 3 bases from J, with 8 bases in between. This CDR3 has 14 amino acids. This clonotype has only a few counts. The sample was blood. This receptor was identified in a woman in her 30s in good health. This chain links TRBV12-3 or TRBV12-4 with TRBJ1-3; D remains ambiguous. The CDR3 reads CASSLLGDGNTIYF. The CDR3 nucleotides are TGTGCCAGCAGTTTACTGGGTGATGGAAACACCATATATTTT.